This TCR beta chain was sequenced during a study of spatial heterogeneity in lung cancer. Study context: In raw reads, more than 9.5 appearances on average were recorded for each unique TCR and UMI combination.

Every TCR cDNA molecule bore a unique molecular identifier. A single record per CDR3 protein comes from TCRdb applying MiXCR to the 5' RACE reads. The table has 25,000 to 30,000 distinct CDR3 sequences, roughly 7.1% seen once. At least ten counts were recorded for this clonotype. The antigen is undetermined. Time point denoted: sample taken at primary tumor resection. Extraction of whole RNA from tumor, nontumor lung or frozen PBMC preceded unsorted sequencing. Germline V gene lookup returns CDR1 SGHNT and CDR2 YYREEE (reference sequence). V gave up 4 bases and J gave up 2 bases; unmatched junction bases: 11. The CDR3 covers 18 residues. Overall study findings and caveats: Tumors with more nonsynonymous mutations had more expanded intratumoral alpha and beta TCRs.

This receptor was taken from a male donor with early-stage non-small cell lung cancer. V and J are TRBV5-4 and TRBJ2-1, with 11 bases matching TRBD2. The specimen was lung tumor tissue, collected at surgery. CDR3 region: CASSPSLAGALTYNEQFF. The DNA of the CDR3 is TGTGCCAGCAGCCCCTCACTAGCGGGGGCCCTCACCTACAATGAGCAGTTCTTC.